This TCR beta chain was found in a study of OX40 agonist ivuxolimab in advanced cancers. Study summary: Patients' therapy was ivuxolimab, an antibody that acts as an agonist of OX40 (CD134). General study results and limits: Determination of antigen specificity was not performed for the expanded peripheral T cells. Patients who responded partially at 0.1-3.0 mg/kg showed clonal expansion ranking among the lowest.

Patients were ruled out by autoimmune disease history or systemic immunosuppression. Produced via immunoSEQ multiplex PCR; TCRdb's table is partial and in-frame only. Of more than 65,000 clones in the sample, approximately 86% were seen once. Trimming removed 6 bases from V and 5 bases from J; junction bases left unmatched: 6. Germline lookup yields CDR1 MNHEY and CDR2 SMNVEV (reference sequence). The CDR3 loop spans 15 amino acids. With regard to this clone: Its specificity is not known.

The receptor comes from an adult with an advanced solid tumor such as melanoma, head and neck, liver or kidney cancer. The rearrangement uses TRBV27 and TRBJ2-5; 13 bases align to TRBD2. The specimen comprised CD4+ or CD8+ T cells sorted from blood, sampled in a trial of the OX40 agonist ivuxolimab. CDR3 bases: TGTGCCAGCAGCCTTGGACTAGCGGGAGTGGAGACCCAGTACTTC. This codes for CASSLGLAGVETQYF.